This T cell receptor beta chain was recorded in a study of blood T cell repertoires in COVID-19. Study summary: Samples of COVID-19 (acute and convalescent) were obtained from the United States, Italy and Spain. Sources were T cells, B-cell-depleted T cells, or PBMCs; the material itself was cDNA or gDNA.

Trimming at V came to 4 bases and at J to 4 bases, leaving 5 bases not matched to a gene. Germline V lookup: CDR1 SGHDT, CDR2 YYEEEE. CDR3 length equals 13 residues. Original analysis: Nucleated cell number was recorded as an estimate derived from reference gene primer amplification. Measured with immunoSEQ multiplex PCR; TCRdb has only the in-frame clones, and not every one. V and J calls and clone size come straight from that table; D and trimming were deduced from the DNA. Counted here are roughly 70,000 clones, around 80% occurring once; the ten biggest clones make up around 10%. The specimen was peripheral blood. The chain is built from TRBV5-6 and TRBJ2-7; 7 bases are a match to TRBD1. The sequence was obtained from a human donor in a cohort sampled during active COVID-19. The CDR3 nucleotides read TGTGCCAGCAGCCGACAGGGTTTGTACGAGCAGTACTTC. It is translated as CASSRQGLYEQYF.